This entry describes one T cell receptor beta chain. Antigen: not known. The entry originates in a study of regulatory dendritic cells for organ transplantation. Looking at the study overall: LPS was added to dendritic cell cultures on day 6. Study-level findings and limits: Of resting T cell subsets, memory CD8+ had the most alloreactive clonotypes. Naive CD4+ and CD8+ repertoires were highly diverse; memory CD8+ was most oligoclonal.

Sorted T cells were CFSE-labeled and cultured around 5 days with allogeneic regulatory or mature dendritic cells at 1:10. Memory T cells were CD45RO+, naive were CD45RA+, sorted by FACS. Sequenced by immunoSEQ multiplex PCR; TCRdb stores in-frame clones only, minus some. The table lists around 19,000 clones, around 85% of them singletons. The CDR3 has 18 amino acids. The ends lost 8 bases at V and 2 bases at J; junction bases unmatched: 21. Per germline, CDR1 LNHDA and CDR2 SQIVND (reference sequence). The material sequenced was naive CD4+ T cells from blood cultured with regulatory dendritic cells. Specified subset: CD45RA+ naive T cells. The rearrangement joins TRBV19 to TRBJ2-7, with TRBD2 matching 7 bases. This receptor was taken from a human donor in good health. In DNA, the CDR3 is TGTGCCAGTCCTTCCTTCCGGGACTACCAAACCCATCCCTACGAGCAGTACTTC. Protein sequence: CASPSFRDYQTHPYEQYF.